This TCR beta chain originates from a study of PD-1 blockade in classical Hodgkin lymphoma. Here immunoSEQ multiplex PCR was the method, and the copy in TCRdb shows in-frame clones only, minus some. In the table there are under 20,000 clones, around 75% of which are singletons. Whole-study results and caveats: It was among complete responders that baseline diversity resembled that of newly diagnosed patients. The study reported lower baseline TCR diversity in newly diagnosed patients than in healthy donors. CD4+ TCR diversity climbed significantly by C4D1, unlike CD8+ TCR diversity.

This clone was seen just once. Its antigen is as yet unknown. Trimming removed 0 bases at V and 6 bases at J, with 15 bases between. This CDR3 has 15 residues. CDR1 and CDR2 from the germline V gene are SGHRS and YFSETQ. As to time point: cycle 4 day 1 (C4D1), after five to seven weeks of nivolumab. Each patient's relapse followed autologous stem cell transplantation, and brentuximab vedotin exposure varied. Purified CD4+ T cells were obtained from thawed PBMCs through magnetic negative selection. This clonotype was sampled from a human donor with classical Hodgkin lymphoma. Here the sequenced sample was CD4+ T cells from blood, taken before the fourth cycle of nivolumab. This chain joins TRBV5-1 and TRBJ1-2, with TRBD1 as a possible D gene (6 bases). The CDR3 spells CASSLERGTLNGYTF. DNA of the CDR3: TGCGCCAGCAGCTTGGAGAGGGGGACGTTAAATGGCTACACCTTC.